The sequence of this T cell receptor beta chain was determined in a study of PD-1 blockade in classical Hodgkin lymphoma. Study-wide results and limits: Why repertoires differed is undefined; disease activity or prior therapy possibly contributed. Newly diagnosed patients and complete responders had comparable diversity at baseline.

Looked up from germline, CDR1 is MNHNY and CDR2 is SVGAGI (reference sequence). The CDR3 sequence is 13 residues long. V was shortened by 0 bases and J by 6 bases, with 8 bases between the two germline ends. Each and every patient relapsed after autologous stem cell transplantation, and patients got differing brentuximab vedotin exposure. Out of thawed PBMCs, magnetic negative selection purified CD4+ T cells. As concerns this clone: The antigen remains unidentified.

Produced via immunoSEQ multiplex PCR; TCRdb's table is partial and in-frame only. The repertoire consists of 30,000 to 35,000 clones, with around nine tenths occurring once and the leading ten covering roughly 0.23%. This TCR derives from a human donor with classical Hodgkin lymphoma. The chain joins TRBV6-6 to TRBJ1-2; TRBD1 is a possible D gene (5 bases). The sample in question was CD4+ T cells from blood, obtained at baseline. Here the CDR3 DNA reads TGTGCCAGCAGTTACTCCGGGACGGATGGCTACACCTTC. It translates to CASSYSGTDGYTF.